The 11 T cell receptor beta chains reported below all come from one sample, sequenced in a study of shared clonotypes between healthy human individuals (dated by TCRdb to 2019 to 2021). The method behind the library was the immunoSEQ multiplex PCR assay. The clones in this table, taken by TCRdb from immuneACCESS, are in-frame only. Not every clone is retained; where verified, under half of the shortfall comes from an unresolved V gene, and the cause of the rest is unknown. The sample table records about 770,000 clones; 55% to 75% of these occur just once. The ten largest account for around 1.8% of the sample. Input material: memory CD4+ T cells sorted from blood. The sample's cell subset or site label, decoded: CD45RA-negative fraction. The receptors stem from a woman aged 30 to 39 in good health.

This chain joins TRBV18 and TRBJ2-6, with 9 bases fitting TRBD1. V was pared by 5 bases and J by 5 bases, with 16 bases of the junction left unmatched. Germline V gene sequence: CDR1 KGHSH, CDR2 LQKENI. There are 19 residues in the CDR3. The CDR3: CASSSGKGSGQGRANVLTF. CDR3 sequence (DNA): TGTGCCAGCTCATCGGGGAAGGGGTCGGGACAGGGCCGGGCCAACGTCCTGACTTTC.

This clone was detected only a few times. The rearrangement uses TRBV6-5 and TRBJ1-6; TRBD1 might be the D (6 bases). Looked up from germline, CDR1 is MNHEY and CDR2 is SVGAGI. This CDR3 contains 14 residues. V was pared by 8 bases and J by 3 bases, with 11 bases between. CDR3 nucleotide sequence: TGTGCCAGCGCCCGGACAGACTATAATTCACCCCTCCACTTT. Encoded protein: CASARTDYNSPLHF.

A remark on this clone: The sample has other DNA sequences that encode this CDR3 too. In nucleotides, the CDR3 is TGCAGCGTCTCCAGCGGGAGGCGGTACAATGAGCAGTTCTTC. Translating gives CSVSSGRRYNEQFF. The chain combines TRBV29-1 with TRBJ2-1, with 9 bases lining up with TRBD2. V lost 6 bases and J lost 4; bases outside the gene matches: 7. CDR1 and CDR2 from the germline V gene are SQVTM and ANQGSEA. CDR3 length: 14 residues.

This clone was counted a few times. V gene TRBV29-1 combines with J gene TRBJ2-3, with 7 bases fitting TRBD2. Unmatched junction bases numbered 6, after V lost 4 bases and J lost 2 bases. Germline CDR1 and CDR2: SQVTM and ANQGSEA. This CDR3 is 14 amino acids long. CDR3 sequence (DNA): TGCAGCGTTGGGAGCGGGACCTCCACAGATACGCAGTATTTT. Protein sequence: CSVGSGTSTDTQYF.

The rearrangement uses TRBV14 and TRBJ1-2, with D perhaps matching TRBD1 (6 bases). The length of the CDR3 is 15 residues. V lost 3 bases and J 3 bases, leaving 14 bases between the germline ends. Per germline, CDR1 SGHDN and CDR2 FVKESK. The DNA of the CDR3 is TGTGCCAGCAGCCAGGGGGCCGGAATAGACTATGGCTACACCTTC. Translation: CASSQGAGIDYGYTF.

The gene calls are TRBV19 and TRBJ1-2; no definite D call. There are 13 residues in the CDR3. Looked up from germline, CDR1 is LNHDA and CDR2 is SQIVND (reference sequence). Between the trimmed V and J ends, which lost 3 bases and 8 bases, there was a span of 13 bases. The CDR3 sequence: CASSIKERGGYTF. The DNA of the CDR3 is TGTGCCAGTAGTATCAAGGAACGTGGGGGCTACACCTTC.

Notes on this clone: Other DNA sequences from this sample encode an identical CDR3 as well. J is TRBJ2-5 and V is TRBV5-1; D is undetermined. The CDR3 has 14 amino acids. Trimming stripped 0 bases from V and 3 bases from J, with 9 bases between. Germline V lookup: CDR1 SGHRS, CDR2 YFSETQ. The CDR3 spells CASSLGPSKETQYF. The DNA of the CDR3 is TGCGCCAGCAGCTTGGGGCCCTCTAAAGAGACCCAGTACTTC.

The J gene is TRBJ2-1, the V gene TRBV2, with 7 bases lining up with TRBD1. Trimming removed 6 bases from V and 4 bases from J; junction bases left unmatched: 0. CDR3 length: 12 amino acids. The germline V gene has CDR1 SNHLY and CDR2 FYNNEI. CDR3 loop: CASRGQYNEQFF. In DNA form, the CDR3 reads TGTGCCAGCAGGGGACAGTACAATGAGCAGTTCTTC.

The genes are TRBV2 and TRBJ2-7; no reliable D call. Trimming cost V 4 bases and J 4 bases, with 5 bases left between them. The CDR3 consists of 11 residues. Per germline, CDR1 SNHLY and CDR2 FYNNEI. CDR3 in amino acids: CASSVRYEQYF. The CDR3 DNA follows: TGTGCCAGCAGTGTACGGTACGAGCAGTACTTC. Variable domain in full (rest from reference TRBV2 and TRBJ2-7): EPEVTQTPSHQVTQMGQEVILRCVPISNHLYFYWYRQILGQKVEFLVSFYNNEISEKSEIFDDQFSVERPDGSNFTLKIRSTKLEDSAMYFCASSVRYEQYFGPGTRLTVT.

The V call is TRBV28, the J call TRBJ2-7, with a weak D call TRBD2 (6 bases). The V end lost 2 bases, the J end lost 2 bases, and 16 bases lay between the germline ends. Germline values: CDR1 MDHEN, CDR2 SYDVKM. The CDR3 totals 16 residues. The CDR3 DNA reads TGTGCCAGCAGTTTAGACGGCGGGATCGTAGCCTACGAGCAGTACTTC. It yields the protein CASSLDGGIVAYEQYF.

This clone was counted many times. Other DNA sequences in the same sample also yield this CDR3. The CDR3 DNA reads as TGTGCCAGCAGCCAGGGTAACAATCAGCCCCAGCATTTT. Protein: CASSQGNNQPQHF. This chain joins TRBV25-1 and TRBJ1-5, with D perhaps TRBD1 (5 bases). The V gene lost 6 bases and the J gene lost 3 bases, with 9 bases spanning the gap. Germline assignment: CDR1 MGHDK and CDR2 SYGVNS. This CDR3 has 13 amino acids.